What follows are 10 T cell receptor beta chains derived from one specimen sequenced in a study of T cells in Graves' hyperthyroidism and ophthalmopathy. RNA transcripts yielded amplified TCR beta CDR3 regions. The HTBI primer set drove a first-round RT-PCR of the TCR CDR3. Each CDR3 protein gets one entry after TCRdb re-called the multiplex PCR reads with MiXCR. The sample lists about 58,000 distinct CDR3 sequences, 49% seen once, with approximately 13% in the top ten. The sequencing sample was made of blood. Source of these receptors: a woman aged 25 to 39 with Graves' ophthalmopathy.

This clonotype was counted ten times or more. The chain combines TRBV12-3 or TRBV12-4 with TRBJ1-1; perhaps TRBD1 as D (6 bases). V gave up 6 bases and J gave up 8 bases, with 10 bases separating them. The CDR3 is 11 residues long. CDR3 in DNA: TGTGCCAGCAGACAGGGTTTGGAAGCTTTCTTT. This translates into CASRQGLEAFF.

This clonotype was detected ten times or more. The V gene is TRBV19, the J gene TRBJ1-1; D possibly corresponds to TRBD1 (5 bases). The CDR3 covers 17 residues. Germline values: CDR1 LNHDA, CDR2 SQIVND (reference sequence). V was shortened by 7 bases and J by 1 base, with 22 bases between the two germline ends. For the CDR3, the DNA is TGTGCCAGTACCCGAAGATGGCAGGGTCTTTCGAACACTGAAGCTTTCTTT. It is translated as CASTRRWQGLSNTEAFF.

V gene TRBV5-4 combines with J gene TRBJ2-3; tentatively, D is TRBD1 or TRBD2 (5 bases each). The length of the CDR3 is 15 residues. CDR1 is SGHNT and CDR2 is YYREEE in the germline V gene (reference sequence). Trimming pared 5 bases from V and 6 bases from J, leaving 19 bases between. CDR3 sequence: CASSSGRSNNDTQYF. The CDR3 nucleotides read TGTGCCAGCAGTTCGGGACGGTCGAACAACGATACGCAGTATTTT.

With regard to this clonotype: The junction differs from germline at one of its ends, possibly a read error. This chain links TRBV5-6 with TRBJ1-2; D may be TRBD1 (5 bases). Germline assignment: CDR1 SGHDT and CDR2 YYEEEE. The CDR3 extends over 14 amino acids. CDR3 in amino acids: CASRSDSANYGCTF. Written as DNA, the CDR3 is TGTGCCAGCAGATCTGACAGCGCCAACTATGGCTGCACCTTC. Together with reference TRBV5-6 and TRBJ1-2, the CDR3 gives the full variable domain: DAGVTQSPTHLIKTRGQQVTLRCSPKSGHDTVSWYQQALGQGPQFIFQYYEEEERQRGNFPDRFSGHQFPNYSSELNVNALLLGDSALYLCASRSDSANYGCTFGSGTRLTVV.

This clonotype was recorded many times. The rearrangement links TRBV9 to TRBJ2-7; TRBD1 might be the D (7 bases). The CDR3 runs to 15 residues. Deletions cut 0 bases from V and 2 bases from J, with 12 bases between. Germline values: CDR1 SGDLS, CDR2 YYNGEE. As DNA, the CDR3 is TGTGCCAGCAGCGTAGAGGCAGGGGGGACCTACGAGCAGTACTTC. Protein: CASSVEAGGTYEQYF. Looking up the rest from reference TRBV9 and TRBJ2-7 gives the full variable domain: DSGVTQTPKHLITATGQRVTLRCSPRSGDLSVYWYQQSLDQGLQFLIQYYNGEERAKGNILERFSAQQFPDLHSELNLSSLELGDSALYFCASSVEAGGTYEQYFGPGTRLTVT.

In this sample, this clonotype turned up many times. The CDR3 region has the DNA TGCAGTGCTAGATCCCCGGGTAGAGCTGGAAACACCATATATTTT. Translation: CSARSPGRAGNTIYF. The chain recombines TRBV20-1 with TRBJ1-3; D is unresolved. V was clipped by 2 bases and J by 2 bases, with 13 bases between them. Germline loops: CDR1 DFQATT, CDR2 SNEGSKA (reference sequence). CDR3 length equals 15 residues.

This clonotype showed up many times. CDR3 nucleotide sequence: TGTGCCAGCAGTGAGAGTTTAAGGACTGAAGCTTTCTTT. The encoded protein is CASSESLRTEAFF. V gene TRBV6-1 combines with J gene TRBJ1-1; D not certain. Germline lookup yields CDR1 MNHNS and CDR2 SASEGT. The V and J ends lost 3 bases and 5 bases respectively, with 10 bases between them. This CDR3 has 13 residues.

This clonotype was seen repeatedly, ten times or more. This chain links TRBV3-1 with TRBJ1-2; D is uncertain. The CDR3 consists of 11 residues. Germline loops: CDR1 LGHDT, CDR2 YNNKEL (reference sequence). Trimming took 1 base from V and 10 from J, leaving 7 bases between them. CDR3 DNA: TGTGCCAGCAGCCAAGTGAATGACTACACCTTC. Protein sequence: CASSQVNDYTF. The whole variable domain, remainder taken from reference TRBV3-1 and TRBJ1-2, is DTAVSQTPKYLVTQMGNDKSIKCEQNLGHDTMYWYKQDSKKFLKIMFSYNNKELIINETVPNRFSPKSPDKAHLNLHINSLELGDSAVYFCASSQVNDYTFGSGTRLTVV.

This clonotype was observed at least ten times. The chain recombines TRBV3-1 with TRBJ1-6, with 7 positions matching TRBD1. CDR3 length: 14 residues. Germline V gene lookup returns CDR1 LGHDT and CDR2 YNNKEL (reference sequence). V shed 8 bases and J 4 bases; nucleotides not matched to a gene: 5. The CDR3 is CASRDSPYNSPLHF. In DNA, the CDR3 is TGTGCCAGCCGGGACAGCCCATATAATTCACCCCTCCACTTT.

This clonotype is labeled as medium-sized. V usage is TRBV25-1 and J usage is TRBJ2-7, with 11 bases lining up with TRBD2. Germline V gene data show CDR1 as MGHDK and CDR2 as SYGVNS. There are 15 residues in the CDR3. The V and J ends lost 0 bases and 2 bases, in that order; junction bases with no gene match: 0. The CDR3 DNA reads as TGTGCCAGCAGTGAATATAGCGGGAGGGCCTACGAGCAGTACTTC. Its translation: CASSEYSGRAYEQYF.